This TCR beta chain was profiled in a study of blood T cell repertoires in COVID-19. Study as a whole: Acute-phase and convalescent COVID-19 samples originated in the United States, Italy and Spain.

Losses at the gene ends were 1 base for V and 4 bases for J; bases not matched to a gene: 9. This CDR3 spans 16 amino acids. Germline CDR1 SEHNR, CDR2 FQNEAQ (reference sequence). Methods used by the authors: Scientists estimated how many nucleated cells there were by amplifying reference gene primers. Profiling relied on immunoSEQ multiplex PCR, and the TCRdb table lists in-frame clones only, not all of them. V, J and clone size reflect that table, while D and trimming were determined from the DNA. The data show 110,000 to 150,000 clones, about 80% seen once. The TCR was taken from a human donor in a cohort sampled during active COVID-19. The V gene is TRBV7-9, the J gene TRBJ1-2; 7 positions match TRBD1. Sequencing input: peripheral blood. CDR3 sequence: CASSLEATGLGYGYTF. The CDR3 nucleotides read TGTGCCAGCAGCTTAGAAGCGACAGGGTTAGGCTATGGCTACACCTTC.